These T cell receptor beta chains were read from a single sample in a study of OX40 agonist ivuxolimab in advanced cancers. Profiled with immunoSEQ multiplex PCR; TCRdb holds only in-frame clones, not every one. The table lists over 45,000 clones, 75% to 85% of them singletons. The source was CD4+ or CD8+ T cells sorted from blood, collected in a trial of the OX40 agonist ivuxolimab. The receptors originated from an adult with an advanced solid tumor such as melanoma, head and neck, liver or kidney cancer. Each CDR3 is given with its conserved first and last residue. A D gene is named only where the DNA matches it firmly. Clone size is not always given. Where it is, it says once, few, many or a class for expanded clones.

j_gene: TRBJ2-6; d_gene: -; v_gene: TRBV7-3; abundance: -; CDR3nt: TGTGCCAGCAGCCCCCGGGGCCCGGGCGGGGCCAACGTCCTGACTTTC; CDR3aa: CASSPRGPGGANVLTF
j_gene: TRBJ1-5; d_gene: TRBD1; v_gene: TRBV6-6; abundance: -; CDR3nt: TGTGCCAGCAGGCGGGACAGGGCCGGCGATCAGCCCCAGCATTTT; CDR3aa: CASRRDRAGDQPQHF
j_gene: TRBJ2-2; d_gene: -; v_gene: TRBV2; abundance: -; CDR3nt: TGTGCCAGCAAAGGCAACACCGGGGAGCTGTTTTTT; CDR3aa: CASKGNTGELFF
j_gene: TRBJ2-1; d_gene: -; v_gene: TRBV5-1; abundance: -; CDR3nt: TGCGCCAGCACCACCTCGGGGGGCGGGAGAGGAAATGAGCAGTTCTTC; CDR3aa: CASTTSGGGRGNEQFF
j_gene: TRBJ2-2; d_gene: TRBD2; v_gene: TRBV27; abundance: -; CDR3nt: TGTGCCAGCACCCGCGTGGGGCTAGCGGGAGGCGCCGGGGAGCTGTTTTTT; CDR3aa: CASTRVGLAGGAGELFF
j_gene: TRBJ2-7; d_gene: TRBD2; v_gene: TRBV5-5; abundance: -; CDR3nt: TGTGCCAGCAGCACGGGGACTAGCGGGATCTACGAGCAGTACTTC; CDR3aa: CASSTGTSGIYEQYF
j_gene: TRBJ2-4; d_gene: -; v_gene: TRBV4-1; abundance: -; CDR3nt: TGCGCCAGCAGCCAAGAAATACCGCAGGGCCAACTCGCCAAAAACATTCAGTACTTC; CDR3aa: CASSQEIPQGQLAKNIQYF
j_gene: TRBJ2-3; d_gene: TRBD1; v_gene: TRBV7-8; abundance: -; CDR3nt: TGTGCCAGCAGCTTAGGACAGGGGAGGTCAGATACGCAGTATTTT; CDR3aa: CASSLGQGRSDTQYF
j_gene: TRBJ2-2; d_gene: -; v_gene: TRBV7-7; abundance: -; CDR3nt: TGTGCCAGCAGCCCCCGAACCGGGGAGCTGTTTTTT; CDR3aa: CASSPRTGELFF
j_gene: TRBJ2-7; d_gene: TRBD2; v_gene: TRBV5-1; abundance: -; CDR3nt: TGCGCCAGCAGCCTGCCGACTATGGGACTAGCGGGAGGCGAGCAGTACTTC; CDR3aa: CASSLPTMGLAGGEQYF
j_gene: TRBJ2-1; d_gene: TRBD2; v_gene: TRBV11-1; abundance: -; CDR3nt: TGTGCCAGCAGCTCTCGGGAGGGCCTAGGGGATGAGCAGTTCTTC; CDR3aa: CASSSREGLGDEQFF
j_gene: TRBJ2-7; d_gene: TRBD1; v_gene: TRBV6-1; abundance: -; CDR3nt: TGTGCCACCTACCCGGGACAGGGGGTTTACGAGCAGTACTTC; CDR3aa: CATYPGQGVYEQYF
j_gene: TRBJ1-2; d_gene: -; v_gene: TRBV10-3; abundance: -; CDR3nt: TGTGCCATCAGGCGAACAGCTAACTATGGCTACACCTTC; CDR3aa: CAIRRTANYGYTF
j_gene: TRBJ2-3; d_gene: TRBD2; v_gene: TRBV18; abundance: -; CDR3nt: TGTGCCAGCTCCCTCGGACTAGACACAGATACGCAGTATTTT; CDR3aa: CASSLGLDTDTQYF
j_gene: TRBJ2-2; d_gene: -; v_gene: TRBV27; abundance: -; CDR3nt: TGTGCCAGCAGTTTAAGGGCAGGGGGACTGAACACCGGGGAGCTGTTTTTT; CDR3aa: CASSLRAGGLNTGELFF
j_gene: TRBJ1-2; d_gene: -; v_gene: TRBV6-5; abundance: -; CDR3nt: TGTGCCAGCACCTCAGGGATAGCGTATGGCTACACCTTC; CDR3aa: CASTSGIAYGYTF
j_gene: TRBJ2-7; d_gene: TRBD1; v_gene: TRBV30; abundance: -; CDR3nt: TGTGCCTGGAAGGGGACAGGGGCCAGCGAGCAGTACTTC; CDR3aa: CAWKGTGASEQYF
j_gene: TRBJ1-3; d_gene: -; v_gene: TRBV7-8; abundance: -; CDR3nt: TGTGCCAGCAGCACGATAAGGACCGGGCCTGGAAACACCATATATTTT; CDR3aa: CASSTIRTGPGNTIYF
j_gene: TRBJ2-3; d_gene: TRBD2; v_gene: TRBV18; abundance: -; CDR3nt: TGTGCCAGCTCACCCCCCGGGACTAATACAGATACGCAGTATTTT; CDR3aa: CASSPPGTNTDTQYF
j_gene: TRBJ1-1; d_gene: -; v_gene: TRBV28; abundance: few; CDR3nt: TGTGCCAGCAGTTTATGGAGAAGTAACACTGAAGCTTTCTTT; CDR3aa: CASSLWRSNTEAFF
j_gene: TRBJ1-3; d_gene: -; v_gene: TRBV7-2; abundance: -; CDR3nt: TGTGCCAGCAGCTTCGGTTCTGGAAACACCATATATTTT; CDR3aa: CASSFGSGNTIYF
j_gene: TRBJ2-2; d_gene: TRBD2; v_gene: TRBV7-2; abundance: -; CDR3nt: TGTGCCAGCAGCTTAGCTTTTGCGGGAGCCGGGGAGCTGTTTTTT; CDR3aa: CASSLAFAGAGELFF
j_gene: TRBJ2-5; d_gene: TRBD1; v_gene: TRBV11-3; abundance: -; CDR3nt: TGTGCCAGCAGCTTGGGTCGGGACAGGGTCCAAGAGACCCAGTACTTC; CDR3aa: CASSLGRDRVQETQYF
j_gene: TRBJ1-4; d_gene: -; v_gene: TRBV18; abundance: -; CDR3nt: TGTGCCAGCTCGCCGGACAGACTTAATGAAAAACTGTTTTTT; CDR3aa: CASSPDRLNEKLFF
j_gene: TRBJ1-3; d_gene: -; v_gene: TRBV30; abundance: once; CDR3nt: TGTGCCTGGAACCCTGGAAACACCATATATTTT; CDR3aa: CAWNPGNTIYF
j_gene: TRBJ2-7; d_gene: -; v_gene: TRBV9; abundance: -; CDR3nt: TGTGCCAGCAGCGTTCTAGGGGGAAAGGACTACGAGCAGTACTTC; CDR3aa: CASSVLGGKDYEQYF
j_gene: TRBJ2-2; d_gene: TRBD2; v_gene: TRBV2; abundance: -; CDR3nt: TGTGCCAGCATTACCGGGACTAGTTACACCGGGGAGCTGTTTTTT; CDR3aa: CASITGTSYTGELFF
j_gene: TRBJ1-6; d_gene: -; v_gene: TRBV5-1; abundance: -; CDR3nt: TGCGCCAGCAGCGCTGGAGGTGAAAATTCACCCCTCCACTTT; CDR3aa: CASSAGGENSPLHF